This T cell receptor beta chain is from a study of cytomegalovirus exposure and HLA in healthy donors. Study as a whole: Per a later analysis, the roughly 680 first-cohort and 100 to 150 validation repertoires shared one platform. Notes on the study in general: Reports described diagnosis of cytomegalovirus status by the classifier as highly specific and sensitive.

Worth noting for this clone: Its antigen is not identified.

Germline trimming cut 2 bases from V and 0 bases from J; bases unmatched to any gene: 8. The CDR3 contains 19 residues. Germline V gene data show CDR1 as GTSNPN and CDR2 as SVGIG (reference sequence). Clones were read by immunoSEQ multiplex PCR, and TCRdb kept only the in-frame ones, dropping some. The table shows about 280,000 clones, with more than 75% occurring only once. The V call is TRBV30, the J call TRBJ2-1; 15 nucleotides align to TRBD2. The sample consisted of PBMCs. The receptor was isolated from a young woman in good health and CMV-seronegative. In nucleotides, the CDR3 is TGTGCCTGGAGTCTAACATGGACTAGCGGGAGGGGCTCCTACAATGAGCAGTTCTTC. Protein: CAWSLTWTSGRGSYNEQFF.